The TCR beta chain described here comes from a study of T-cell reconstitution after alpha-beta-depleted transplantation in children. Unique molecular identifiers were used in preparing the TCRbeta library. TCRdb fed the PCR reads into MiXCR, producing one record per CDR3 protein. The sample lists around 700,000 distinct CDR3 sequences; around 13% were seen once. Study findings and constraints: Where alpha-beta T cells came from about two months after transplant was reportedly several hundred expanded graft clones. When one year had passed after transplant, most T-cell counts and diversity came from newly produced T cells. Recipient T cells and thymic progenitors that survived gave rise to the high TCRbeta diversity observed at day 60 in some patients.

Per germline, CDR1 LGHNA and CDR2 YNFKEQ. After removal of 0 bases from V and 7 bases from J, the junction contained 8 bases not matched to a gene. CDR3 length: 16 residues. Details on this clonotype: The antigen is unknown.

The receptor was isolated from a girl between 2 and 10 years old with congenital amegakaryocytic thrombocytopenia, due to receive a stem cell transplant. This rearrangement joins TRBV4-2 to TRBJ2-5; 10 bases fit TRBD2. The source was PBMCs, collected before TCRalphabeta/CD19-depleted stem cell transplant. The CDR3: CASSQDVASGSGTQYF. The CDR3 bases are TGTGCCAGCAGCCAAGATGTAGCTAGCGGGAGCGGGACCCAGTACTTC.